A selection of T cell receptor beta chains follows, all from one sample in a study of T cell repertoires in cytomegalovirus infection. TCRdb re-derived calls from the reads in MiXCR, one entry per CDR3 protein. Of 900,000 to 950,000 distinct CDR3 sequences in the sample, about a third were seen once. Their antigens remain unidentified. The sequenced sample was cultured CD8+ T cells from PBMCs, obtained from culture after CMV antigen stimulation. The source of these receptors is a human donor in good health (CMV status not recorded). Some clones in this sample may be carry-over from other donors' samples. Each CDR3 is given with its conserved first and last residue.

J gene: TRBJ1-1
CDR3 length: 13
V gene: TRBV7-6
CDR3 protein: CASSSREAGRAFF

J gene: TRBJ2-7
CDR3 length: 14
V gene: TRBV7-6
CDR3 protein: CASSLGDDPYEQYF

J gene: TRBJ2-1
CDR3 length: 13
V gene: TRBV10-3
CDR3 protein: CAISTNSDNEQFF

J gene: TRBJ2-7
CDR3 length: 13
V gene: TRBV5-5
CDR3 protein: CASDGAEGDEQYF

J gene: TRBJ2-3
CDR3 length: 16
V gene: TRBV7-2
CDR3 protein: CASSLVLAGEWDTQYF

J gene: TRBJ2-3
CDR3 length: 17
V gene: TRBV28
CDR3 protein: CASSSGLAGPTVDTQYF

J gene: TRBJ2-7
CDR3 length: 12
V gene: TRBV6-2/TRBV6-3
CDR3 protein: CASSPTDFEQYF

J gene: TRBJ2-3
CDR3 length: 13
V gene: TRBV4-1
CDR3 protein: CASSQPGHDTQYF

J gene: TRBJ1-5
CDR3 length: 15
V gene: TRBV6-2/TRBV6-3
CDR3 protein: CASSFVTGSNQPQHF

J gene: TRBJ1-1
CDR3 length: 11
V gene: TRBV12-3/TRBV12-4
CDR3 protein: CASSNSTEAFF

J gene: TRBJ1-1
CDR3 length: 13
V gene: TRBV7-6
CDR3 protein: CASSWGTRTEAFF

J gene: TRBJ1-1
CDR3 length: 15
V gene: TRBV7-6
CDR3 protein: CASSPTGGKSTEAFF

J gene: TRBJ1-2
CDR3 length: 15
V gene: TRBV6-1
CDR3 protein: CASSELTGPFYGYTF

J gene: TRBJ1-1
CDR3 length: 14
V gene: TRBV2
CDR3 protein: CASREGQGLSEAFF

J gene: TRBJ2-1
CDR3 length: 12
V gene: TRBV12-3/TRBV12-4
CDR3 protein: CASTLASDEQFF

J gene: TRBJ2-1
CDR3 length: 15
V gene: TRBV19
CDR3 protein: CASSIGGGSYNEQFF

J gene: TRBJ2-3
CDR3 length: 16
V gene: TRBV24-1
CDR3 protein: CATSAWDLSGPDTQYF

J gene: TRBJ2-5
CDR3 length: 14
V gene: TRBV7-9
CDR3 protein: CASRTPGPGETQYF

J gene: TRBJ2-2
CDR3 length: 16
V gene: TRBV6-2/TRBV6-3
CDR3 protein: CASSYTTGARTGELFF

J gene: TRBJ1-1
CDR3 length: 13
V gene: TRBV4-3
CDR3 protein: CASSPGYSTEAFF

J gene: TRBJ2-1
CDR3 length: 18
V gene: TRBV7-3
CDR3 protein: CASSLGDRVLGSYNERFF

J gene: TRBJ2-3
CDR3 length: 13
V gene: TRBV20-1
CDR3 protein: CSATSGGLDTQYF

J gene: TRBJ2-5
CDR3 length: 15
V gene: TRBV2
CDR3 protein: CASRKGQGNFETQYF

J gene: TRBJ1-6
CDR3 length: 15
V gene: TRBV7-3
CDR3 protein: CASSFGTDADSPLHF

J gene: TRBJ2-1
CDR3 length: 15
V gene: TRBV14
CDR3 protein: CASSRWTSAYNEQFF

J gene: TRBJ2-3
CDR3 length: 18
V gene: TRBV4-1
CDR3 protein: CASSQVPGLAIGADTQYF

J gene: TRBJ1-1
CDR3 length: 15
V gene: TRBV7-6
CDR3 protein: CASLQFGQNPTEAFF

J gene: TRBJ2-5
CDR3 length: 14
V gene: TRBV12-3/TRBV12-4
CDR3 protein: CASSSSTQLETQYF

J gene: TRBJ2-2
CDR3 length: 17
V gene: TRBV7-2
CDR3 protein: CASSLESPSSNTGELFF

J gene: TRBJ2-3
CDR3 length: 15
V gene: TRBV29-1
CDR3 protein: CSVVPGASSTDTQYF

J gene: TRBJ2-3
CDR3 length: 16
V gene: TRBV24-1
CDR3 protein: CATSDPQGTSTDTQYF

J gene: TRBJ2-6
CDR3 length: 15
V gene: TRBV9
CDR3 protein: CASSGGGTGANVLTF

J gene: TRBJ2-3
CDR3 length: 15
V gene: TRBV7-2
CDR3 protein: CASSLAEGVVDTQYF

J gene: TRBJ2-7
CDR3 length: 15
V gene: TRBV10-3
CDR3 protein: CAISLEAAVTYEQYF

J gene: TRBJ2-3
CDR3 length: 14
V gene: TRBV6-2/TRBV6-3
CDR3 protein: CASSYAERGDTQYF

J gene: TRBJ1-2
CDR3 length: 15
V gene: TRBV7-8
CDR3 protein: CASSPPGKHNYGYTF

J gene: TRBJ1-5
CDR3 length: 14
V gene: TRBV19
CDR3 protein: CASSFGEDYQPQHF

J gene: TRBJ1-6
CDR3 length: 13
V gene: TRBV7-9
CDR3 protein: CASSPPRDSPLHF

J gene: TRBJ1-5
CDR3 length: 15
V gene: TRBV28
CDR3 protein: CASSLPGQSNQPQHF

J gene: TRBJ2-3
CDR3 length: 14
V gene: TRBV6-5
CDR3 protein: CASRKRGGVDTQYF

J gene: TRBJ1-1
CDR3 length: 13
V gene: TRBV19
CDR3 protein: CASSHLRGDDAFF

J gene: TRBJ2-7
CDR3 length: 14
V gene: TRBV27
CDR3 protein: CASSLRGGVYEQYF